A selection of T cell receptor beta chains follows, all from one sample in a study of siplizumab effects on memory and regulatory T cells. Assay used: immunoSEQ multiplex PCR; TCRdb lists only in-frame clones, some missing. This repertoire shows approximately 94,000 clones, 85% to 95% found once; its top ten account for about 1.2%. Sequenced sample: non-Treg CD4+ T cells sorted from blood. These TCRs come from a human donor in good health. The CDR3 runs from the conserved cysteine through the conserved F or W. The D gene is left open where the match is weak. Expanded clones are given a class, and other clones once, few, many or no size at all.

len	abundance	j_gene	d_gene	v_gene	CDR3nt	CDR3aa
14	few	TRBJ1-5	.	TRBV7-9	TGTGCCAGCAGCCAAAGGGACGGGAATCAGCCCCAGCATTTT	CASSQRDGNQPQHF
12	.	TRBJ1-5	TRBD1	TRBV28	TGTGCCAGCAGCGGACAGGTCGGGCCCCAGCATTTT	CASSGQVGPQHF
17	once	TRBJ2-7	.	TRBV12-5	TGTGCTAGTGGTTTGGTAGGGGGACTCACCATCTCCTACGAGCAGTACTTC	CASGLVGGLTISYEQYF
14	.	TRBJ2-7	.	TRBV5-1	TGCGCCAGCAGCTTGGTTCCGGGATCCTACGAGCAGTACTTC	CASSLVPGSYEQYF
13	.	TRBJ2-3	.	TRBV5-1	TGCGCCAGCTGGGCCAGTTTACGAGATACGCAGTATTTT	CASWASLRDTQYF
13	.	TRBJ2-5	.	TRBV2	TGTGCCAGCAGTGATTGGGGACAAGAGACCCAGTACTTC	CASSDWGQETQYF
15	once	TRBJ2-1	TRBD2	TRBV27	TGTGCCAGCAGACTAGCGGGTGGACGATACAATGAGCAGTTCTTC	CASRLAGGRYNEQFF
14	.	TRBJ1-3	TRBD1	TRBV25-1	TGTGCCGGGCAAGGCGGGGACAGTAGAAACACCATATATTTT	CAGQGGDSRNTIYF
17	.	TRBJ2-5	TRBD2	TRBV5-1	TGCGCCAGCAGCCGGCGGACTAGCGGGAGGCTCCAAGAGACCCAGTACTTC	CASSRRTSGRLQETQYF
14	.	TRBJ2-3	.	TRBV9	TGTGCCAGCAGCGTAGAGCCGAGAACAGATACGCAGTATTTT	CASSVEPRTDTQYF
15	.	TRBJ2-1	TRBD1	TRBV7-9	TGTGCCAGCAGCACAACCGGGACAGCGGTGGGTGAGCAGTTCTTC	CASSTTGTAVGEQFF
13	.	TRBJ2-1	TRBD2	TRBV29-1	TGCAGCGTGGGGGGGAGCTCCTACAATGAGCAGTTCTTC	CSVGGSSYNEQFF
13	.	TRBJ2-7	.	TRBV11-2	TGTGCCAGCAGCTTAGATGAGGACTACGAGCAGTACTTC	CASSLDEDYEQYF
14	.	TRBJ2-1	.	TRBV19	TGTGCCAGTAGTATTTCGCTGAATTACAATGAGCAGTTCTTC	CASSISLNYNEQFF
16	.	TRBJ2-2	TRBD1	TRBV28	TGTGCCAGCAGTTTCTCGGACAGGGGGCGCACCGGGGAGCTGTTTTTT	CASSFSDRGRTGELFF
14	.	TRBJ2-7	.	TRBV5-4	TGTGCCAGCAGCTTGGCATTCCAAAGGCACGAGCAGTACTTC	CASSLAFQRHEQYF
15	.	TRBJ2-5	.	TRBV5-4	TGTGCCAGCAGCTTAGGGGGTTTGGCGCAAGAGACCCAGTACTTC	CASSLGGLAQETQYF
17	.	TRBJ2-5	.	TRBV6-1	TGTGCCAGCAGTGGGACATGGAGAGAGGGCGGATTGTTGAGCCAGTACTTC	CASSGTWREGGLLSQYF
17	.	TRBJ1-1	TRBD1	TRBV4-2	TGTGCCAGCAGCCAGGTAACAGCCGGACAGGGCCCCACTGAAGCTTTCTTT	CASSQVTAGQGPTEAFF
15	.	TRBJ2-2	.	TRBV29-1	TGCAGCGCTCAAATTCCGGGACAGAACACCGGGGAGCTGTTTTTT	CSAQIPGQNTGELFF
14	few	TRBJ2-3	TRBD1	TRBV2	TGTGCCAGCAGTTTGGACAGGACAGTGGATACGCAGTATTTT	CASSLDRTVDTQYF
11	few	TRBJ1-1	.	TRBV20-1	TGCAGTGCTAGTCAGAACACTGAAGCTTTCTTT	CSASQNTEAFF
14	.	TRBJ2-7	TRBD2	TRBV19	TGTGCCAGTAGACGAGCGGGAGGCTCCTACGAGCAGTACTTC	CASRRAGGSYEQYF